The TCR beta chain under discussion was sequenced for a study of blood T cell repertoires in COVID-19. The data were produced by immunoSEQ multiplex PCR, yet TCRdb's version contains in-frame clones alone and is incomplete. This table has more than 400,000 clones, roughly 88% appearing once. Trimming took 2 bases from V and 6 from J; bases not matched to a gene: 0. The germline V gene has CDR1 MNHEY and CDR2 SVGAGI. This CDR3 spans 13 amino acids. This clone was detected only once. The TCR was taken from a human donor in a cohort sampled during active COVID-19. Sequencing was done on a sample of peripheral blood. V is TRBV6-5 and J is TRBJ2-2, with 7 bases lining up with TRBD2. The DNA of the CDR3 is TGTGCCAGCAGTTACGGGGGGGCCGGGGAGCTGTTTTTT. Translation gives CASSYGGAGELFF.